Each of the 14 T cell receptor beta chains below was sequenced from the same sample in a study of blood T cells in healthy people across ages. It was with a sample-barcoded 5' primer and a J-beta primer mix that a second PCR of roughly 7 to 12 cycles was run. TCRdb independently ran MiXCR on the 5' RACE reads; one entry per CDR3 protein. This repertoire shows about 1.4 million distinct CDR3 sequences, around 55% found once; its top ten account for 6.5% to 8%. The sequenced sample consisted of blood. Source of these receptors: a man aged 18 to 35 in good health.

The chain has TRBV6-5 and TRBJ2-5; a weak D match, TRBD2 (6 bases). There are 16 residues in the CDR3. Between the trimmed V and J ends, which lost 1 base and 11 bases, there was a span of 23 bases. Germline V gives CDR1 MNHEY, CDR2 SVGAGI. Here the CDR3 reads CASSYLGGKIYNEQYF. Here the CDR3 DNA reads TGTGCCAGCAGTTACTTGGGCGGGAAGATCTACAATGAGCAGTACTTC.

This clonotype was counted between two and nine times. The chain combines TRBV20-1 with TRBJ2-7; 7 bases align to TRBD1. Germline loops: CDR1 DFQATT, CDR2 SNEGSKA (reference sequence). This CDR3 comprises 14 residues. Losses at the gene ends were 5 bases for V and 1 base for J; bases not matched to a gene: 8. The CDR3 DNA is TGCAGTGCTGTAATGGGGGACAGTTCCTACGAGCAGTACTTC. This sequence encodes CSAVMGDSSYEQYF.

This clonotype was found a few times. The rearrangement joins TRBV6-5 to TRBJ2-2; D is unresolved. The V gene lost 5 bases and the J gene lost 3 bases, with 10 bases spanning the gap. The CDR3 has 14 residues. Germline V lookup: CDR1 MNHEY, CDR2 SVGAGI. The CDR3 coding sequence is TGTGCCAGCAGTCACCGGACGTACACCGGGGAGCTGTTTTTT. It encodes CASSHRTYTGELFF.

The chain has TRBV7-2 and TRBJ1-5, with TRBD1 as a possible D gene (5 bases). The CDR3 spans 16 residues. Between the trimmed V and J ends, which lost 1 base and 3 bases, there was a span of 13 bases. Germline values: CDR1 SGHTA, CDR2 FQGNSA. The CDR3 here is CASSLGTGGYNQPQHF. The CDR3 DNA reads as TGTGCCAGCAGCTTAGGAACAGGAGGTTACAATCAGCCCCAGCATTTT. Full variable domain (missing parts from reference TRBV7-2 and TRBJ1-5): GAGVSQSPSNKVTEKGKDVELRCDPISGHTALYWYRQSLGQGLEFLIYFQGNSAPDKSGLPSDRFSAERTGGSVSTLTIQRTQQEDSAVYLCASSLGTGGYNQPQHFGDGTRLSIL.

This clonotype was seen a single time. The J gene is TRBJ2-7, the V gene TRBV20-1, with 8 bases matching TRBD1. Germline V gives CDR1 DFQATT, CDR2 SNEGSKA (reference sequence). With V trimmed by 5 bases and J by 4 bases, 10 bases remained unmatched. This CDR3 has 14 residues. The CDR3 sequence is CSALSDRGSYEQYF. The CDR3 coding sequence is TGCAGTGCTCTTTCCGACAGGGGCTCTTACGAGCAGTACTTC.

The chain carries TRBV27 and TRBJ1-6; no firm D call. CDR1 is MNHEY and CDR2 is SMNVEV in the germline V gene (reference sequence). Trimming removed 2 bases from V and 7 bases from J, with 9 bases in between. The CDR3 length is 14 residues. The CDR3 reads CASSLDQRNSPLHF. For the CDR3, the DNA is TGTGCCAGCAGTTTAGACCAACGGAATTCACCCCTCCACTTT.

This chain links TRBV15 with TRBJ1-1; TRBD1 is a possible D gene (5 bases). Germline V gives CDR1 LNHNV, CDR2 YYDKDF (reference sequence). The CDR3 is 14 amino acids. Trimming stripped 7 bases from V and 4 bases from J, with 16 bases between. CDR3 sequence (DNA): TGTGCCACCATCTCCGGGACGATGAGCACTGAAGCTTTCTTT. This translates into CATISGTMSTEAFF.

The chain combines TRBV2 with TRBJ2-5; weak D call: TRBD2 (5 bases). The CDR3 is 12 residues long. Germline CDR1 SNHLY, CDR2 FYNNEI. The V gene lost 6 bases and the J gene lost 7 bases, with 12 bases spanning the gap. The CDR3 here is CASRTVEGTQYF. The CDR3 nucleotides read TGTGCCAGCAGAACCGTCGAGGGGACCCAGTACTTC.

The rearrangement joins TRBV4-1 to TRBJ1-1, with D tentatively TRBD1 (5 bases). Trimming removed 0 bases at V and 6 bases at J, with 17 bases between. Germline loops: CDR1 MGHRA, CDR2 YSYEKL. CDR3 length: 16 residues. The chain's CDR3 is CASSQDGFRGAAEAFF. Written as DNA, the CDR3 is TGCGCCAGCAGCCAAGACGGTTTTAGAGGGGCGGCTGAAGCTTTCTTT.

V gene TRBV15 combines with J gene TRBJ1-4, with D uncertain. CDR3 size: 15 residues. Germline V gives CDR1 LNHNV, CDR2 YYDKDF (reference sequence). V dropped 2 bases and J dropped 0 bases, with 7 bases sitting between them. CDR3 sequence reads: CATSRSGTTNEKLFF. CDR3 sequence (DNA): TGTGCCACCAGCAGATCCGGAACAACTAATGAAAAACTGTTTTTT.

This clonotype was detected only once. The gene calls are TRBV14 and TRBJ1-2, with D hard to call. The germline V and J ends were trimmed by 0 bases and 0 bases, with 8 bases remaining between them. This CDR3 is built from 15 residues. CDR1 and CDR2 (germline): SGHDN, FVKESK. CDR3 DNA: TGTGCCAGCAGCCAAGAACTGGGATCTAACTATGGCTACACCTTC. Protein sequence: CASSQELGSNYGYTF.

The chain combines TRBV6-2 or TRBV6-3 with TRBJ1-5, with 8 bases identical to TRBD1. The V gene end was trimmed by 6 bases and the J gene end by 2 bases; junction bases not matched to a gene: 6. The CDR3 runs to 15 residues. Germline V lookup: CDR1 MNHEY, CDR2 SVGEGT. CDR3 in DNA: TGTGCCAGCAGCCCCCAGGGGGCCGGCAATCAGCCCCAGCATTTT. It yields the protein CASSPQGAGNQPQHF.

CDR3 protein: CSAKRGTEAFF. CDR3 nucleotide sequence: TGCAGTGCTAAGAGGGGCACTGAAGCTTTCTTT. The chain links TRBV20-1 to TRBJ1-1; the D gene is possibly TRBD1 (5 bases). Germline CDR1 is DFQATT and CDR2 is SNEGSKA (reference sequence). Deletions cut 4 bases from V and 4 bases from J, with 7 bases between. The CDR3 covers 11 residues.

V gene TRBV20-1 combines with J gene TRBJ1-4; no firm D call. The CDR3 runs to 13 residues. Trimming stripped 6 bases from V and 0 bases from J, with 8 bases between. Per the germline V gene, CDR1 is DFQATT and CDR2 is SNEGSKA (reference sequence). The CDR3 reads CSASPATNEKLFF. The DNA of the CDR3 is TGCAGTGCCTCTCCTGCAACTAATGAAAAACTGTTTTTT.